This is a list of T cell receptor beta chains from one sample in a study of cytomegalovirus exposure and HLA in healthy donors. Data came from immunoSEQ multiplex PCR; TCRdb stores just in-frame clones and leaves some out. The sample shows tens of thousands of clones, less than 85% of them seen only once. Specimen: PBMCs. Every receptor here comes from a woman aged 45-59 years in good health and CMV-seropositive. Both conserved end residues are part of each CDR3. D genes are given only for firm matches. Clone size is shown for a subset of rows, as once, few, many or a class of expanded clone.

TRBJ2-7	TRBV6-1	NA	NA	TGTGCCAGCAGTGAGCGGGGACAGCCACTCTCCTACGAGCAGTACTTC	CASSERGQPLSYEQYF
TRBJ1-1	TRBV7-9	TRBD1	few	TGTGCCAGCAGCGGATGGACAGGCGATAACACTGAAGCTTTCTTT	CASSGWTGDNTEAFF
TRBJ1-2	TRBV5-1	NA	few	TGCGCCAGCAGCTTGGCGCCAGGATCCTATGGCTACACCTTC	CASSLAPGSYGYTF
TRBJ1-1	TRBV29-1	TRBD1	NA	TGCAGCGCACAGGGGGCGGCCACTGAAGCTTTCTTT	CSAQGAATEAFF
TRBJ2-7	TRBV7-2	TRBD2	NA	TGTGCCAGCAGCGACACGGTGGCTAGCGGGACCCACGAGCAGTACTTC	CASSDTVASGTHEQYF
TRBJ2-2	TRBV30	TRBD1	NA	TGTGCCTGGAGGGACAGGTGGACCGGGGAGCTGTTTTTT	CAWRDRWTGELFF
TRBJ2-2	TRBV4-3	NA	few	TGCGCCAGCAGCCGGGGCTTTCTGAGTAACACCGGGGAGCTGTTTTTT	CASSRGFLSNTGELFF
TRBJ2-5	TRBV2	TRBD1	NA	TGTGCCAGCAGGCTGGAACAGGGGGCTAGGGAGACCCAGTACTTC	CASRLEQGARETQYF
TRBJ2-2	TRBV11-3	TRBD1	once	TGTGCCAGCAGCCCTCTCGCGGGACAGGGTATCGGGGAGCTGTTTTTT	CASSPLAGQGIGELFF
TRBJ2-1	TRBV9	NA	few	TGTGCCAGCAGCGTTTCAGGGGCGGCTAATGGTGAGCAGTTCTTC	CASSVSGAANGEQFF
TRBJ2-1	TRBV7-2	NA	once	TGTGCCAGCAGCTTATTCCTCGGGACTTCTAACAATGAGCAGTTCTTC	CASSLFLGTSNNEQFF
TRBJ2-3	TRBV5-1	NA	NA	TGCGCCAGCAGCCTACGTGGCACAGATACGCAGTATTTT	CASSLRGTDTQYF
TRBJ1-3	TRBV5-5	TRBD1	once	TGTGCCAGCAGCTATGGACAGGGTTTAGGAAACACCATATATTTT	CASSYGQGLGNTIYF
TRBJ2-7	TRBV19	NA	few	TGTGCCAGTAGTTACAGGGCCTCGGACGAGCAGTACTTC	CASSYRASDEQYF
TRBJ2-2	TRBV14	NA	NA	TGTGCCAGCAGCCAAGGCAGGGTGCGGCTGTTTTTT	CASSQGRVRLFF
TRBJ2-7	TRBV28	TRBD1	NA	TGTGCCAGCAGTTTAATAGGGGCAGGGGGTAACGAGCAGTACTTC	CASSLIGAGGNEQYF
TRBJ2-7	TRBV27	TRBD1	NA	TGTGCCAGCAGTAGACAGGGGATCACCTACGAGCAGTACTTC	CASSRQGITYEQYF
TRBJ1-5	TRBV30	TRBD1	NA	TGTGCCTGGAATAGACAGGGGGGCAATCAGCCCCAGCATTTT	CAWNRQGGNQPQHF
TRBJ1-5	TRBV7-9	NA	NA	TGTGCCAGCAGCTTAGTACAGGGCAAAGGGGGTCAGCCCCAGCATTTT	CASSLVQGKGGQPQHF
TRBJ2-1	TRBV4-1	TRBD2	NA	TGCGCCAGCAGCCAAGCGGACAGCCGAATTTCTAGCGGGCCCTACAATGAGCAGTTCTTC	CASSQADSRISSGPYNEQFF
TRBJ2-5	TRBV14	TRBD1	NA	TGTGCCAGCAGCCCTCGGACAGGAGAAGAGACCCAGTACTTC	CASSPRTGEETQYF
TRBJ2-2	TRBV7-2	TRBD1	NA	TGTGCCAGCAGCTTACAGGGGGCGGCCACCGGGGAGCTGTTTTTT	CASSLQGAATGELFF
TRBJ2-6	TRBV30	NA	few	TGTGCCTGGGAAAACAGGGATTCAGGGGCCAACGTCCTGACTTTC	CAWENRDSGANVLTF
TRBJ2-1	TRBV15	TRBD2	few	TGTGCCACCAGCAGAGAAGGGGTCGGGCTAGCGGACTACAATGAGCAGTTCTTC	CATSREGVGLADYNEQFF
TRBJ1-2	TRBV2	TRBD1	few	TGTGCCAGCAGTGAAGATTGGGACAGGCGTCATCGTGGCTACACCTTC	CASSEDWDRRHRGYTF
TRBJ1-4	TRBV28	NA	NA	TGTGCCAGCAGTTTAGCGGGTCGTAAGGAAAAACTGTTTTTT	CASSLAGRKEKLFF
TRBJ1-5	TRBV18	NA	once	TGTGCCAGCTCACCCGACAGGTGGGACAATCAGCCCCAGCATTTT	CASSPDRWDNQPQHF
TRBJ2-3	TRBV4-3	TRBD2	NA	TGCGCCAGCACGGCGGGACTAGTGGGAGATACGCAGTATTTT	CASTAGLVGDTQYF
TRBJ1-3	TRBV11-2	NA	once	TGTGCCAGCAGCTTAGTTGGGGGGATCTCTGGAAACACCATATATTTT	CASSLVGGISGNTIYF
TRBJ2-7	TRBV7-2	NA	NA	TGTGCCAGCAGCTTAACGGCGGCGGGGACCCTCTACGAGCAGTACTTC	CASSLTAAGTLYEQYF
TRBJ1-5	TRBV6-5	NA	NA	TGTGCCAGCAGTTCGGGGGGACATCAGCCCCAGCATTTT	CASSSGGHQPQHF
TRBJ2-7	TRBV5-4	NA	NA	TGTGCCAGCAGCTTGAATAAGAACAGGGCGTCCTACGAGCAGTACTTC	CASSLNKNRASYEQYF
TRBJ1-1	TRBV4-1	NA	few	TGCGCCAGCAGCCAAGGGTCCCTTGCAGGGATGAACACTGAAGCTTTCTTT	CASSQGSLAGMNTEAFF
TRBJ1-1	TRBV19	TRBD1	NA	TGTGCCAGTAGCGGGACAGGGGGAATTAACACTGAAGCTTTCTTT	CASSGTGGINTEAFF
TRBJ2-5	TRBV7-8	TRBD1	NA	TGTGCCAGCGAGGGACAGGGGGCTTGGGAGACCCAGTACTTC	CASEGQGAWETQYF
TRBJ2-7	TRBV28	TRBD1	NA	TGTGCCAGCAAGGGGGTCAGGACAGGGGCCTACGAGCAGTACTTC	CASKGVRTGAYEQYF
TRBJ2-3	TRBV2	TRBD2	NA	TGTGCCAGCAGTGAATCACTAGCGGGGACGTCAGATACGCAGTATTTT	CASSESLAGTSDTQYF
TRBJ2-7	TRBV5-4	NA	NA	TGTGCCAGCAGCTTGGAGGTCAGGGGGGTGCTCCGTTCAGACGAGCAGTACTTC	CASSLEVRGVLRSDEQYF
TRBJ2-2	TRBV28	NA	NA	TGTGCCAGCAGTTTTTCTCAGAGGGAGCTGTTTTTT	CASSFSQRELFF
TRBJ1-2	TRBV28	TRBD1	NA	TGTGCCAGCAGTTTTCTTTCCGGACAGGGCGGTATCTTC	CASSFLSGQGGIF
TRBJ2-1	TRBV29-1	NA	NA	TGCAGCGTACAACAGGGAGAGGGCTACAATGAGCAGTTCTTC	CSVQQGEGYNEQFF
TRBJ2-3	TRBV7-2	NA	NA	TGTGCCAGCAGCTTCGGTTCAGGTGGCACAGATACGCAGTATTTT	CASSFGSGGTDTQYF
TRBJ2-1	TRBV10-2	NA	NA	TGCGCCAGCAGGACACAGGGATGGGTGGGCAATGAGCAGTTCTTC	CASRTQGWVGNEQFF
TRBJ1-1	TRBV9	NA	few	TGTGCCAGCAGCGGTCAGGGCGCTGAAGCTTTCTTT	CASSGQGAEAFF
TRBJ1-2	TRBV18	NA	NA	TGTGCCAGCTCACTTGACAGGTCATATGGCTACACCTTC	CASSLDRSYGYTF
TRBJ1-1	TRBV30	NA	NA	TGTGCCTGGTCACCCGGGTTGGGGGCACTCACTGAAGCTTTCTTT	CAWSPGLGALTEAFF
TRBJ2-3	TRBV18	NA	NA	TGTGCCAGCCCCACGACTGGCACAGATACGCAGTATTTT	CASPTTGTDTQYF
TRBJ2-7	TRBV5-1	TRBD1	NA	TGCGCCAGCAGCTTCTCGACAGGGGTCTCCTACGAGCAGTACTTC	CASSFSTGVSYEQYF
TRBJ1-1	TRBV7-8	NA	once	TGTGCCAGCAGCTTAGAGCCACAGCCGAACACTGAAGCTTTCTTT	CASSLEPQPNTEAFF
TRBJ2-1	TRBV5-1	NA	few	TGCGCCAGCAAATCCGGGAGTGCCTACAATGAGCAGTTCTTC	CASKSGSAYNEQFF
TRBJ1-3	TRBV28	TRBD1	NA	TGTGCCAGCAGTCGCACAGGGGGAGGAAACACCATATATTTT	CASSRTGGGNTIYF
TRBJ2-1	TRBV28	TRBD2	NA	TGTGCCAGCAGTTTAAGAGCGGGGGAGGTCAATGAGCAGTTCTTC	CASSLRAGEVNEQFF
TRBJ1-2	TRBV7-9	NA	medium-sized	TGTGCCAGCAGCCCATTCCCCGGGGGGGACTATGGCTACACCTTC	CASSPFPGGDYGYTF
TRBJ2-2	TRBV7-2	NA	NA	TGTGCCAGCAGCTTAGGAGGGGGGGGATATGGCGGGGAGCTGTTTTTT	CASSLGGGGYGGELFF
TRBJ1-2	TRBV28	TRBD1	NA	TGTGCCAGCATCTTGCAGGGACAGTTCTATGGCTACACCTTC	CASILQGQFYGYTF
TRBJ1-5	TRBV12-5	TRBD1	few	TGTGCTAGTGGACAGGGGGATCAGCCCCAGCATTTT	CASGQGDQPQHF
TRBJ1-4	TRBV19	TRBD1	once	TGTGCCAGTAGTGTTCGGACAGGGTCTAATGAAAAACTGTTTTTT	CASSVRTGSNEKLFF
TRBJ1-2	TRBV7-9	TRBD1	NA	TGTGCCAGCGAGAAGGGGGCGCTTTCCTATGGCTACACCTTC	CASEKGALSYGYTF
TRBJ1-1	TRBV19	TRBD1	NA	TGTGCCAGTAGTACGACCGGACAGGGGAGTGGTTACACTGAAGCTTTCTTT	CASSTTGQGSGYTEAFF
TRBJ2-7	TRBV18	TRBD2	NA	TGTGCCAGCTCACCACGGTTCGGGGAGCGGGATTCCTACGAGCAGTACTTC	CASSPRFGERDSYEQYF